This TCR beta chain was observed in a study of shared clonotypes between healthy human individuals. TCRdb keeps only in-frame clones here, not all; method: immunoSEQ multiplex PCR. The table lists approximately 2.1 million clones, approximately 93% of them singletons. There are 12 residues in the CDR3. The V gene's germline CDR1 is SGHTA and CDR2 FQGTGA. Unmatched junction bases numbered 4, after V lost 5 bases and J lost 9 bases. The rearrangement uses TRBV7-3 and TRBJ2-1; TRBD1 matches 7 bases. Sequenced sample: naive CD4+ T cells from PBMCs. Indicated subset: CD45RA+ positively selected. This sequence was found in a young man in good health. Some clones in this sample may be carry-over from other donors' samples. The DNA for the CDR3 is TGTGCCAGCAGCCGGACAGGTTCTGAGCAGTTCTTC. Protein: CASSRTGSEQFF. Based on the CDR3 plus reference TRBV7-3 and TRBJ2-1, the full variable domain is GAGVSQTPSNKVTEKGKYVELRCDPISGHTALYWYRQSLGQGPEFLIYFQGTGAADDSGLPNDRFFAVRPEGSVSTLKIQRTERGDSAVYLCASSRTGSEQFFGPGTRLTVL.